The 3 T cell receptor beta chains in this list originate from one sample, sequenced in a study of T cell changes during pregnancy in multiple sclerosis. TCRdb's copy holds only in-frame clones and misses some; the assay was immunoSEQ multiplex PCR. This repertoire shows roughly 63,000 clones, 93% found once; its top ten account for 3.5% to 4.5%. The source material was CD8+ T cells from peripheral blood mononuclear cells, sampled in the second trimester of pregnancy. Every receptor here comes from a female donor with multiple sclerosis, enrolled in a pregnancy study.

The rearrangement uses TRBV6-6 and TRBJ1-6; 7 bases map to TRBD1. V dropped 6 bases and J dropped 2; count of bases not matched to a gene: 7. In germline, CDR1 is MNHNY, CDR2 SVGAGI (reference sequence). This CDR3 spans 16 amino acids. Here the CDR3 reads CASRRLTGPYNSPLHF. In DNA, the CDR3 is TGTGCCAGCAGGAGGCTGACAGGGCCCTATAATTCACCCCTCCACTTT.

The CDR3 spells CASSLARTGYEQYF. CDR3 DNA: TGCGCCAGCAGCCTCGCTCGGACAGGCTACGAGCAGTACTTC. J is TRBJ2-7 and V is TRBV4-1, with TRBD1 identical over 7 bases. Trimming at V came to 4 bases and at J to 3 bases, leaving 6 bases not matched to a gene. The CDR3 has 14 amino acids. Looked up from germline, CDR1 is MGHRA and CDR2 is YSYEKL.

The chain joins TRBV7-9 to TRBJ2-1; TRBD2 is a possible D gene (6 bases). The V end lost 1 base, the J end lost 7 bases, and 11 bases lay between the germline ends. Germline CDR1 is SEHNR and CDR2 is FQNEAQ (reference sequence). CDR3 size: 14 residues. This chain's CDR3 is CASSLVLGGNEQFF. In nucleotides, the CDR3 is TGTGCCAGCAGCTTAGTCCTTGGAGGGAATGAGCAGTTCTTC.